This T cell receptor (beta chain) was sequenced for a study of Ad26.COV2.S vaccination and SARS-CoV-2 variants (dated by TCRdb to about 2021). The study in broad terms: Vaccine-arm donors were drawn from COV1001, a multicentre, randomized, double-blind, placebo-controlled phase I-IIa trial of Ad26.COV2.S in healthy adults. Ad26.COV2.S was given intramuscularly at 5x10^10 or 1x10^11 viral particles, as a single shot or as two shots 56 days apart. The specificity and breadth of SARS-CoV-2-reactive T cell receptors after Ad26.COV2.S vaccination were assessed by TCRbeta repertoire sequencing. A total of approximately 30 samples were included in the TCR-sequenced set, comprising about 20 Ad26.COV2.S vaccine recipients, 5 placebo recipients and 8 SARS-CoV-2 convalescent individuals. Participants in the trial were split at random into five groups of five each, receiving low-dose or high-dose Ad26.COV2.S once or twice, or else placebo on both occasions. Blinding of investigators to trial group allocation was maintained during experiments and outcome assessment.

Points the paper makes about the study in general: Comparable non-spike TCR breadth was observed between vaccine and placebo recipients, consistent with only spike being contained in the vaccine. Substantial breadth of spike-specific CD8+ and CD4+ T cell responses was reported after vaccination. Compared with placebo recipients, Ad26.COV2.S recipients showed higher spike-specific TCR breadth (P = 0.0014). The authors noted that the TCR breadth and depth analyses may have underestimated total T cell responses. The study was not powered to compare responses between vaccine doses or regimens.

As to this clone: Which antigen it targets is not known. Base quality data are lacking; no much larger clone is found one base away.

Trimming removed 4 bases from V and 8 bases from J; the gene matches leave 7 bases unexplained. The CDR3 numbers 15 residues from cysteine through phenylalanine. This entry keeps only the CDR3 DNA: 45 bases, framed from base 1. The germline V gene sets CDR1 to SGDLS and CDR2 to YYNGEE. Sample treatment or condition, as interpreted from the label and publication: around 19 received Ad26.COV2.S at low or high dose, single or two shots; roughly 5 received placebo; per-sample allocation not given. Repertoires of vaccine and placebo recipients were sequenced from samples collected on day 63 after the first injection. Between 29 July and 7 August 2020, Cohort 1b enrolled 25 adults aged 18-55 years at one site in Boston, USA. Ad26.COV2.S consisted of a replication-incompetent adenovirus type 26 vector by which a prefusion-stabilized SARS-CoV-2 spike protein from the original Wuhan strain was expressed.

The immunoSEQ Assay was used to sequence TCRbeta CDR3 regions. After extraction, genomic DNA underwent amplification by bias-controlled multiplex PCR, followed by high-throughput sequencing. As for the original processing: To quantify the absolute abundance of every unique TCRbeta CDR3 region, sequences were collapsed and filtered. T cell fraction was estimated by normalization of TCRbeta template counts to usable DNA, with usable DNA being measured through amplification of reference genes present in all nucleated cells. Repertoire TCRs were annotated as SARS-CoV-2-specific by exact matching of V gene, CDR3 amino acid sequence and J gene to a known reactive TCR set. The reference SARS-CoV-2 TCR set was obtained from MIRA and was filtered for enrichment in COVID-19-positive ImmuneCODE repertoires, whereby public or cross-reactive TCRs were removed. Drawing on the MIRA antigens, annotated TCRs were analysed further at the level of specific ORF or position within ORF. Depth was the summed frequency of annotated unique rearrangements, while breadth was defined as annotated unique rearrangements over total unique productive rearrangements. Two-sided Wilcoxon rank-sum tests were used to compare TCR breadth between groups. The source is immuneACCESS, and TCRdb retained only in-frame sequences with V and J called. Part of the clones is not carried over; for the studies checked, unresolved V genes explain less than half of this, and the remainder is unexplained. D and trimming were read from the DNA, whereas the V and J calls and clone size are those reported in that table. For this sample there are around 300,000 clones; about 88% appear just once. The top ten hold approximately 5.9% of the sample.

The source material was peripheral blood, sampled in a trial of Ad26.COV2.S vaccine versus placebo. The clonotype was recovered from a person aged 18-60 years who received the Ad26.COV2.S COVID-19 vaccine or a placebo. The receptor chain draws on TRBV9 and TRBJ2-1; 12 central bases correspond to TRBD2. The nucleotide sequence reads as follows: TGTGCCAGCAGCCCTAGACTAGCGGGGGTCCATGAGCAGTTCTTC. It translates as CASSPRLAGVHEQFF.